This T cell receptor beta chain was captured in a study of Graves' ophthalmopathy and Graves' hyperthyroidism. Transcripts of RNA were the source for amplifying TCR beta CDR3 regions. HTBI primers were used in a first-round RT-PCR, which preceded a second-round multiplex PCR. Via MiXCR, TCRdb re-called the multiplex PCR reads, giving one row per CDR3 protein. The sample holds hundreds of thousands of distinct CDR3 sequences, 20% to 25% seen once. After removal of 3 bases from V and 3 bases from J, the junction contained 7 bases not matched to a gene. The length of the CDR3 is 16 residues. The germline V gene has CDR1 DFQATT and CDR2 SNEGSKA (reference sequence). This clonotype occurred many times.

The receptor's source is a young woman with stable Graves' hyperthyroidism. The chain is built from TRBV20-1 and TRBJ2-3; 12 bases match TRBD2. The specimen was peripheral blood. This chain's CDR3 is CSASPLTSGRTDTQYF. The CDR3 bases are TGCAGTGCTAGCCCCCTGACTAGCGGGAGAACAGATACGCAGTATTTT.